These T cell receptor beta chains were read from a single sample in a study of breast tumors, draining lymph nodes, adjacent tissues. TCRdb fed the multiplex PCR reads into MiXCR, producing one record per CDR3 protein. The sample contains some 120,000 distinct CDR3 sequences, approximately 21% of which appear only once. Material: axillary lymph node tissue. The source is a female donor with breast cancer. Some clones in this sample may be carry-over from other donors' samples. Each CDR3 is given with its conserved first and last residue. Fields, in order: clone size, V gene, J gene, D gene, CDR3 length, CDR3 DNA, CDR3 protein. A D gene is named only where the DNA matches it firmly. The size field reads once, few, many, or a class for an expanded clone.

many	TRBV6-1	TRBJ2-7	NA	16	TGTGCCAGCAGTGTCCGAGAGGGGACGGTGACCTACGAGCAGTACTTC	CASSVREGTVTYEQYF
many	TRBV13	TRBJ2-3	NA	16	TGTGCCAGCAGTTCCGAGGGCGGGTTATTAACAGATACGCAGTATTTT	CASSSEGGLLTDTQYF
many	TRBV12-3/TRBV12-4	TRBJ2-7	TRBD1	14	TGTGCCAGCAGGGGGGACAGGGGGCCCTACGAGCAGTACTTC	CASRGDRGPYEQYF
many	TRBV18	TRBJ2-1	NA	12	TGTGCCAGCTCACCTTACTACAATGAGCAGTTCTTC	CASSPYYNEQFF
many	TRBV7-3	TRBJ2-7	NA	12	TGTGCCAGCAGCCCAACCAGCCACGAGCAGTACTTC	CASSPTSHEQYF
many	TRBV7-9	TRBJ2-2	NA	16	TGTGCCAGCAGCCCCCCGGGCGGAGTGAACACCGGGGAGCTGTTTTTT	CASSPPGGVNTGELFF
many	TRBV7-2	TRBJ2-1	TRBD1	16	TGTGCCAGCAGCCCGCCGGGGACAGGGGGTAACAATGAGCAGTTCTTC	CASSPPGTGGNNEQFF
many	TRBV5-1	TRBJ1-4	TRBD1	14	TGCGCCAGCAGGTCAAAGGAGGGGGCTGAAAAACTGTTTTTT	CASRSKEGAEKLFF
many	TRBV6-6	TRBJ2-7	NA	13	TGTGCCACCACAAATCAGATAGGGTACGAGCAGTACTTC	CATTNQIGYEQYF
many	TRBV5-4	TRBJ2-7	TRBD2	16	TGTGCCAGCAGCTTGGGGGGCGGGAGGGGAGCCTACGAGCAGTACTTC	CASSLGGGRGAYEQYF
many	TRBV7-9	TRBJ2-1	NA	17	TGTGCCAGCAGCCAAACCTCTGGCGTCGGTGGTCGTGGTGAGCAGTTCTTC	CASSQTSGVGGRGEQFF
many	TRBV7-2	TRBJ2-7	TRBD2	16	TGTGCCAGCAGCCCTCCGGGGCTAGCGGGAACCTACGAGCAGTACTTC	CASSPPGLAGTYEQYF
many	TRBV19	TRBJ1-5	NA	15	TGTGCCAGTAGTGTGACAGGTAACGGCAATCAGCCCCAGCATTTT	CASSVTGNGNQPQHF
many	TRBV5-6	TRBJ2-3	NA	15	TGTGCCAGCAGCTTCGACGACCTGCAGGGGAGTACGCAGTATTTT	CASSFDDLQGSTQYF
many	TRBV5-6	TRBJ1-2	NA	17	TGTGCCAGCAGCTGGCGGGGACGGTTAAGTCCGATTTATGGCTACACCTTC	CASSWRGRLSPIYGYTF